This T cell receptor (beta chain) derives from a study of regulatory T cells in long-lasting Graves disease. Noted time point: persistent/refractory GD, antithyroid drugs over 5 years with positive TRAb. From RNA extracted from PBMCs, the TCR library was made. CDR3-region Arm-PCR and iRepertoire HTBI primers produced the TCR beta libraries. MiXCR, run by TCRdb on the multiplex PCR reads, gives a single entry per CDR3 protein. The data contain more than 300,000 distinct CDR3 sequences, roughly 24% of them singletons. Trimming removed 0 bases from V and 8 bases from J, with 9 bases in between. The CDR3 consists of 14 residues. Germline V gene data show CDR1 as SGHRS and CDR2 as YFSETQ.

This receptor was identified in a woman in her thirties or forties with Graves disease. The chain recombines TRBV5-1 with TRBJ1-6, with D uncertain. The material was peripheral blood mononuclear cells (PBMCs), obtained when the disease was refractory, from a patient treated with antithyroid drugs. The DNA for the CDR3 is TGCGCCAGCAGCTTGGAAGGGTATGATTCACCCCTCCACTTT. This codes for CASSLEGYDSPLHF.